This TCR beta chain was retrieved from a study of T cell clonality in common variable immunodeficiency. General study findings and limits: CVID subjects showed higher TCRbeta clonality than healthy controls. Common variable immunodeficiency TCR beta sequences reportedly had fewer deletions and N-nucleotide insertions.

Looked up from germline, CDR1 is GTSNPN and CDR2 is SVGIG (reference sequence). The CDR3 length is 12 residues. The ends lost 4 bases at V and 4 bases at J; junction bases unmatched: 4. This clone was counted many times. Its antigen is as yet unknown. The read ends 3 residues shy of where the CDR3 ends; the end is completed using the germline J gene. Repertoires were generated with immunoSEQ multiplex PCR, while TCRdb's copy carries only in-frame clones and drops some. The specimen has approximately 38,000 clones, none found just once. The clonotype was recovered from a human donor with common variable immunodeficiency. Sequencing was done on a sample of peripheral blood mononuclear cells. V gene TRBV30 combines with J gene TRBJ2-7; 7 bases are a match to TRBD2. CDR3 bases read: TGTGCCTGGACTAGCGGAAGATACGAG. Protein: CAWTSGRYE. The whole CDR3 sequence reads CAWTSGRYEQYF.